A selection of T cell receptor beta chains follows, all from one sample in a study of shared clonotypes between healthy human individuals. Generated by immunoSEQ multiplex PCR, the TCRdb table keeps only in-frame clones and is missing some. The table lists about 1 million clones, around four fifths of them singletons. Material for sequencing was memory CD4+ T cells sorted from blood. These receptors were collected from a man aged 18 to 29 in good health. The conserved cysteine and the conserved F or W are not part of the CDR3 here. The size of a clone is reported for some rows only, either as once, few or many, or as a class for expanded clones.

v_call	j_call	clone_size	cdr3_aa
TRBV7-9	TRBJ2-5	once	ASRPSGGMGETQY
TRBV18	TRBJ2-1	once	ASSPIQHPNEQF
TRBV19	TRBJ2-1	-	ASSIEIRLAGDNEQF
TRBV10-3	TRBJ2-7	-	AISRTSGSGEQY
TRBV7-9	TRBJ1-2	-	ASSPHAGQGYGYT
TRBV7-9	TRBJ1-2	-	ASSLTTGDYGYT
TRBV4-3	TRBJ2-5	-	ASSQDLGSQETQY
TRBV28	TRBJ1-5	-	ASSYQGSNQPQH
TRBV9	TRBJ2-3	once	ASSVPRAGTGRTDTQY
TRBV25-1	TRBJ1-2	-	ASSEPTGVSNYGYT
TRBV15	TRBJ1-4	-	ATSRDIEKLF
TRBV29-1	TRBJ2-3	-	SVEGLAGMADTQY
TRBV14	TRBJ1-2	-	ASSQAPGGGYT
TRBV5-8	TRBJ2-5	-	ASSFQVETQY
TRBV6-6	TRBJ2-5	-	ASRMTGKETQY
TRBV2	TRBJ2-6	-	ASSSPGPGANVLT
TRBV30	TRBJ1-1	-	AWSEAKNTEAF
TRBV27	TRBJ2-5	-	ASSSNRGREGRETQY
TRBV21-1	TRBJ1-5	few	ASSKDENPYSNQPQH
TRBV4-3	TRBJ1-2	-	ASSQDSGYGYT
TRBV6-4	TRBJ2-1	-	ASSDSIAGQYNEQF
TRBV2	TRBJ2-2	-	ASSQEGTANTGELF
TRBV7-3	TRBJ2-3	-	ASSTGLAGAEDTQY
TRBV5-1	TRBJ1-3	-	ASSGGSLSGNTIY
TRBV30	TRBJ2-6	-	AWSLWRGRETNVLT
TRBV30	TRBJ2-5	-	AWSPQGRDLWAQY
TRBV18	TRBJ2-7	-	ASSPRGTGLSYEQY
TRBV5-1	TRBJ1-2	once	ASSLDRGHGYT
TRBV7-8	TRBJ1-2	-	ASSFTGTGDGYT
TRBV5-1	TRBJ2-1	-	ASSLGDRLGEMQF
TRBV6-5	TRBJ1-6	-	AGQQGPGSPLH
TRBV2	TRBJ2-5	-	ASSELARGQETQY
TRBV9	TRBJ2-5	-	ASSVGPGGQQETQY
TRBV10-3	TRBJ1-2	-	AFKTGDRGYT
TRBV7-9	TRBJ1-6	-	ASSLDVYGTAPRPLH
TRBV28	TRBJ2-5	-	ASSRQGGPQY
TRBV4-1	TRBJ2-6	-	ASSQEGSISGANVLT
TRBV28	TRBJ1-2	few	ASSPLQTGGKVGGYT
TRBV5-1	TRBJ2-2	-	ASRVPGKNTGELF
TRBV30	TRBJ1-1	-	ACNKRAGATEAF
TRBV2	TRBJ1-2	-	ASTNGQGANYGYT
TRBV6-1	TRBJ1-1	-	ASSEAGRGTEAF
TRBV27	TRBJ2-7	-	ASRSRPGQGYEQY
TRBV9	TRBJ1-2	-	ASSPPGAGANYGYT
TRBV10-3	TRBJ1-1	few	AISRGLTEAF
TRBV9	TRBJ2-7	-	ASSAQSTSGAREQY
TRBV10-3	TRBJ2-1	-	ASLSGGNYNEQF
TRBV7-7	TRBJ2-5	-	ASSLGLQGATETQY
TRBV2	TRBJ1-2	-	ASSSSRQSVNYGYT
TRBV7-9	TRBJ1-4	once	ASSGTFATNEKLF
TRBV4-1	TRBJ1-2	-	ASRDGVGTGYLSGYT
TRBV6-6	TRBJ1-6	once	ASSYLSNSPLH
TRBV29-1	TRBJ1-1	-	SVEDRGRISAEAF
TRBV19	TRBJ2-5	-	ASSGRLAGVETQY